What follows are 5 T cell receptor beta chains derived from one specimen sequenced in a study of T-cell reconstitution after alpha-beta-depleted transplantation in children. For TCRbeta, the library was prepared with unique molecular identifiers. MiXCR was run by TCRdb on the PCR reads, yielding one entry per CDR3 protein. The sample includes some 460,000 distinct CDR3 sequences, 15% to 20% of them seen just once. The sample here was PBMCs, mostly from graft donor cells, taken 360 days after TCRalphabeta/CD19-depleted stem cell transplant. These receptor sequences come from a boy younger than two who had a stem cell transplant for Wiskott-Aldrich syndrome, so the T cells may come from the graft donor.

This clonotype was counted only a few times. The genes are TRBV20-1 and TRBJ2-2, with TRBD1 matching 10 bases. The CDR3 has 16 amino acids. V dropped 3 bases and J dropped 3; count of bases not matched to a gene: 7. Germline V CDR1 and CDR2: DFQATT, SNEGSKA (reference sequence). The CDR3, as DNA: TGCAGTGCTAGGGACCCGGACAGGGGGGACACCGGGGAGCTGTTTTTT. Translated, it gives CSARDPDRGDTGELFF.

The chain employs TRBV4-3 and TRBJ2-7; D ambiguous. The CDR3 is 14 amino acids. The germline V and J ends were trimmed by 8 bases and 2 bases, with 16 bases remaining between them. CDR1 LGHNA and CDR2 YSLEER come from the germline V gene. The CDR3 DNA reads TGCGCCAGCTCCAGGAGCCTTCCCACCTACGAGCAGTACTTC. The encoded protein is CASSRSLPTYEQYF.

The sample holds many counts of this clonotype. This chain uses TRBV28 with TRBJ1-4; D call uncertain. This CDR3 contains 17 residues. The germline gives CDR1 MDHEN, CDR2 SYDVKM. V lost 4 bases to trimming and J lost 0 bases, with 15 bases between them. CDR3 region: CASSSLGFSATNEKLFF. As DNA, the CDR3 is TGTGCCAGCAGTTCATTAGGGTTTTCAGCAACTAATGAAAAACTGTTTTTT. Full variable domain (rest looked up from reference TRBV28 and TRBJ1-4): DVKVTQSSRYLVKRTGEKVFLECVQDMDHENMFWYRQDPGLGLRLIYFSYDVKMKEKGDIPEGYSVSREKKERFSLILESASTNQTSMYLCASSSLGFSATNEKLFFGSGTQLSVL.

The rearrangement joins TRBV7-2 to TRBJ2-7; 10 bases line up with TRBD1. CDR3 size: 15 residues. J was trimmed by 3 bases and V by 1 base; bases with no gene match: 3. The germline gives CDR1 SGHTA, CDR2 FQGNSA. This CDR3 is CASSLVGTGVYEQYF. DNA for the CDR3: TGTGCCAGCAGCTTAGTTGGGACAGGGGTCTACGAGCAGTACTTC.

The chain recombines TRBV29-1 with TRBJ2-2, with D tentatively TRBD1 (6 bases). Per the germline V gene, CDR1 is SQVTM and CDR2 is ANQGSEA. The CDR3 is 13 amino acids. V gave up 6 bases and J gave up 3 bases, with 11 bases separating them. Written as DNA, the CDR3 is TGCAGCGTAACCGGGACATACACCGGGGAGCTGTTTTTT. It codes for CSVTGTYTGELFF.